One sample yielded the 9 T cell receptor beta chains listed below, sequenced in a study of shared clonotypes between healthy human individuals. Repertoires were generated with immunoSEQ multiplex PCR, while TCRdb's copy carries only in-frame clones and drops some. The profile shows about 380,000 clones, around 96% of them singletons. Input material: memory CD8+ T cells sorted from blood. As to subset: CD45RO+ cells pooled with CCR7-negative TemRA cells. The receptor source for this set is a man under 40 in good health.

The chain joins TRBV19 to TRBJ2-7, with 8 bases fitting TRBD1. The CDR3 spans 13 residues. Trimming removed 7 bases from V and 4 bases from J; junction bases left unmatched: 6. Germline CDR1 LNHDA, CDR2 SQIVND (reference sequence). CDR3 sequence (DNA): TGTGCCAGTAAAAGCACAGGGGGGTACGAGCAGTACTTC. Amino acid sequence: CASKSTGGYEQYF.

This chain joins TRBV28 and TRBJ1-2, with TRBD1 as a possible D gene (5 bases). Per germline, CDR1 MDHEN and CDR2 SYDVKM. The ends were cut back, 3 bases at V and 4 bases at J, with 9 bases in the middle. This CDR3 contains 13 residues. In DNA, the CDR3 is TGTGCCAGCAGTTTGGGGGTGGCCTATGGCTACACCTTC. Its protein is CASSLGVAYGYTF.

The chain's CDR3 is CAIRTTESYEQYF. Written as DNA, the CDR3 is TGTGCCATCAGGACGACAGAGTCCTACGAGCAGTACTTC. The chain uses TRBV10-3 and TRBJ2-7; perhaps TRBD1 as D (5 bases). V was shortened by 6 bases and J by 1 base, with 10 bases between the two germline ends. Germline assignment: CDR1 ENHRY and CDR2 SYGVKD. The CDR3 sequence is 13 residues long.

The chain carries TRBV2 and TRBJ1-1, with D possibly TRBD1 on 6 matching bases. Deletions cut 4 bases from V and 0 bases from J, with 21 bases between. The CDR3 totals 18 residues. CDR1 is SNHLY and CDR2 is FYNNEI in the germline V gene. The CDR3 region has the DNA TGTGCCAGCAGTGCATGGCCGAACTTGGACAGTCTGAACACTGAAGCTTTCTTT. It specifies CASSAWPNLDSLNTEAFF. The full variable domain, its missing parts supplied by reference TRBV2 and TRBJ1-1, is EPEVTQTPSHQVTQMGQEVILRCVPISNHLYFYWYRQILGQKVEFLVSFYNNEISEKSEIFDDQFSVERPDGSNFTLKIRSTKLEDSAMYFCASSAWPNLDSLNTEAFFGQGTRLTVV.

Comments on this clone: A much larger clone differs from this one at a single base, so this may be a read error. This rearrangement joins TRBV5-1 to TRBJ1-1; D ambiguous. V lost 2 bases and J 1 base, leaving 3 bases between the germline ends. Germline V lookup: CDR1 SGHRS, CDR2 YFSETQ. The CDR3 contains 12 residues. CDR3 in DNA: TGCGCCAGCAGCTTTGGGAACACTGAAGCTTTCTTT. Its protein product is CASSFGNTEAFF.

The chain carries TRBV10-2 and TRBJ2-1; 11 nucleotides align to TRBD1. CDR1 is WSHSY, CDR2 SAAADI, per germline. The CDR3 spans 13 residues. V trimming: 8 bases; J trimming: 7 bases; junction bases outside the gene matches: 4. In DNA form, the CDR3 reads TGCGCCAGCCGGACAGGGGGCCTAAATGAGCAGTTCTTC. Residues: CASRTGGLNEQFF.

The chain links TRBV7-9 to TRBJ1-1; D uncertain. V gave up 2 bases and J gave up 5 bases, with 3 bases separating them. This CDR3 region has 11 residues. The germline V gene has CDR1 SEHNR and CDR2 FQNEAQ (reference sequence). The CDR3, as DNA: TGTGCCAGCAGCTTACTAACTGAAGCTTTCTTT. Translated, it gives CASSLLTEAFF.

The chain joins TRBV29-1 to TRBJ2-1; 7 bases map to TRBD2. This CDR3 is 13 amino acids long. Germline V gene sequence: CDR1 SQVTM, CDR2 ANQGSEA. V lost 3 bases, J lost 2 bases, and 1 base stayed unmatched. This chain's CDR3 is CSVDGTTYNEQFF. Here the CDR3 DNA reads TGCAGCGTTGACGGGACTACCTACAATGAGCAGTTCTTC.

V gene TRBV7-9 combines with J gene TRBJ2-1, with 7 positions matching TRBD2. There are 18 residues in the CDR3. Germline assignment: CDR1 SEHNR and CDR2 FQNEAQ (reference sequence). V was pared by 2 bases and J by 8 bases, with 18 bases of the junction left unmatched. CDR3 sequence reads: CASSLYGVSRGRVYEQFF. The CDR3 DNA reads TGTGCCAGCAGCTTATATGGGGTCTCTCGCGGGAGAGTCTATGAGCAGTTCTTC.